This T cell receptor beta chain was captured in a study of shared clonotypes between healthy human individuals. The overall study: There were three CD4 naive, three CD4 memory, two CD8 naive and one CD8 memory plates per donor.

A note on this clone: Its antigen remains unidentified.

The donors were adults (healthy and HIV-negative) with no recent acute infections or vaccinations. Germline values: CDR1 KGHSH, CDR2 LQKENI. V was pared by 3 bases and J by 6 bases, with 10 bases of the junction left unmatched. The CDR3 length is 15 residues. Whole-study results and caveats: Clonotype sharing among donors, it was expected, would be affected by sequencing depth.

Generated by immunoSEQ multiplex PCR, the TCRdb table keeps only in-frame clones and is missing some. Among 400,000 to 600,000 clones listed, about 96% were seen once. The source is a woman younger than 45 in good health. The sequencing sample was made of naive CD4+ T cells sorted from blood. Subset in this sample: CD45RA+ positively selected. The rearrangement uses TRBV18 and TRBJ2-7; 8 nucleotides line up with TRBD1. This CDR3 is CASSPTTGARLEQYF. CDR3 bases: TGTGCCAGCTCACCGACGACAGGGGCGAGGCTCGAGCAGTACTTC.